This entry features one T cell receptor beta chain sequence. In the source study's methods: Counts of nucleated cells, estimated from reference gene primer amplification, were obtained. Only in-frame clones appear in the TCRdb table, and some are missing; sequencing was by immunoSEQ multiplex PCR. The V and J calls and clone size were taken over from that table, and D and trimming were inferred from the DNA. This table has around 330,000 clones, about 91% appearing once. Cohort placement rested on clinical history that participants reported themselves. This record comes from a study of blood T cell repertoires in COVID-19. Study-wide background: Samples of COVID-19 (acute and convalescent) were obtained from the United States, Italy and Spain.

Germline lookup yields CDR1 MDHEN and CDR2 SYDVKM. The CDR3 consists of 14 residues. The V and J ends lost 8 bases and 3 bases, in that order; junction bases with no gene match: 8. Sequences were obtained from PBMCs or T cells enriched from blood (not recorded which). The clonotype originates from a woman between 18 and 29 years old who had recovered from COVID-19. The genes are TRBV28 and TRBJ1-2; 8 bases align to TRBD1. DNA of the CDR3: TGTGCCAGCGGCTCCACGGACAGGGACTATGGCTACACCTTC. Translating gives CASGSTDRDYGYTF.